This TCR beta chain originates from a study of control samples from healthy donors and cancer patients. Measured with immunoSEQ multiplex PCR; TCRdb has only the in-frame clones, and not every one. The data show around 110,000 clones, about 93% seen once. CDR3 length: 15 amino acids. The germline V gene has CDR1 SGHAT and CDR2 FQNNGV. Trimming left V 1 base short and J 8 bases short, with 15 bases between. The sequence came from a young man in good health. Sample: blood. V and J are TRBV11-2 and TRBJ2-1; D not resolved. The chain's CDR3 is CASSLGDWGGDEQFF. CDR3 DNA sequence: TGTGCCAGCAGCTTAGGCGACTGGGGTGGGGATGAGCAGTTCTTC.